Sequencing of this TCR beta chain was carried out in a study of blood T cell repertoires in COVID-19. TCRdb's copy holds only in-frame clones and misses some; the assay was immunoSEQ multiplex PCR. Found here are about 150,000 clones, 80% to 90% of them singletons; the top ten hold roughly 8%. The sequence was collected from a woman aged 45-60 years who had recovered from COVID-19. Sequencing used PBMCs or T cells enriched from blood (not recorded which).

The CDR3 DNA reads as TGTGCCAGCAGCCAAGTGATCCTGTCAGGGGAGAACTATGGCTACACCTTC. Its translation: CASSQVILSGENYGYTF. The chain couples TRBV4-2 to TRBJ1-2; the D gene is possibly TRBD1 (6 bases). CDR3 size: 17 residues. The V end was cut by 1 base, the J end by 2 bases, with 17 bases between. From germline, CDR1 is LGHNA and CDR2 YNFKEQ.